What follows are 23 T cell receptor beta chains derived from one specimen sequenced in a study of patients and donors after allogeneic stem cell transplantation. TCRdb ran MiXCR on the RT-PCR reads and lists one entry per CDR3 protein. Of 160,000 or so distinct CDR3 sequences in the sample, 24% were seen once. Sequencing was carried out using blood, either unsorted or a sorted T cell fraction (not recorded which). The source is a human donor who was either an allogeneic HSCT recipient or a stem cell or donor lymphocyte infusion donor (not recorded which). It is not recorded whose cells these are; they may come from a transplant donor.

V is TRBV12-3 or TRBV12-4 and J is TRBJ2-7, with 9 bases fitting TRBD2. The ends lost 5 bases at V and 4 bases at J; junction bases unmatched: 15. The CDR3 length is 17 residues. The chain's CDR3 is CASSATLGRRGGYEQYF. The CDR3 region has the DNA TGTGCCAGCAGTGCCACCCTGGGACGGCGGGGGGGGTACGAGCAGTACTTC.

This rearrangement joins TRBV3-1 to TRBJ2-1, with 9 positions matching TRBD2. V was pared by 3 bases and J by 0 bases, with 9 bases of the junction left unmatched. Germline loops: CDR1 LGHDT, CDR2 YNNKEL (reference sequence). The CDR3 contains 18 residues. The CDR3 DNA is TGTGCCAGCAGCCAGGGACCCTTTAGCGGGAGCTCCTACAATGAGCAGTTCTTC. Translated, it gives CASSQGPFSGSSYNEQFF.

This clonotype was counted a few times. DNA of the CDR3: TGCGCCAGCAGTTATAATTCACTACGGACTGCGAATGAGCAGTTCTTC. It translates to CASSYNSLRTANEQFF. The rearrangement joins TRBV5-1 to TRBJ2-1; D possibly corresponds to TRBD2 (5 bases). The CDR3 consists of 16 residues. Per germline, CDR1 SGHRS and CDR2 YFSETQ. Between the trimmed V and J ends, which lost 5 bases and 7 bases, there was a span of 22 bases.

The genes are TRBV11-3 and TRBJ1-6; 8 nucleotides align to TRBD1. The V segment lost 5 bases and the J segment 6 bases; nucleotides outside the gene matches: 15. Germline-derived CDR1 and CDR2 are SGHNT and YENEEA. The CDR3 is 18 residues long. The CDR3 bases are TGTGCCAGCAGCCCCCGGGACAGGTCCCTCGTGGGTAATTCACCCCTCCACTTT. This translates into CASSPRDRSLVGNSPLHF.

The rearrangement joins TRBV10-3 to TRBJ1-6; TRBD1 aligns across 9 bases. Germline CDR1 reads ENHRY; CDR2 reads SYGVKD. J was trimmed by 5 bases and V by 6 bases; bases with no gene match: 2. The CDR3 extends over 14 amino acids. The CDR3 sequence: CAIRRTGDNSPLHF. The CDR3 nucleotides are TGTGCCATCAGGAGGACAGGGGATAATTCACCCCTCCACTTT.

V gene TRBV5-6 combines with J gene TRBJ1-1; D is perhaps TRBD1 (5 bases). Trimming pared 4 bases from V and 3 bases from J, leaving 10 bases between. CDR3 length: 13 amino acids. Germline V gene data show CDR1 as SGHDT and CDR2 as YYEEEE. CDR3 bases: TGTGCCAGCAGCCCGGGGGTGGACACTGAAGCTTTCTTT. Encoded protein: CASSPGVDTEAFF. The full variable domain, rest sourced from reference TRBV5-6 and TRBJ1-1, is DAGVTQSPTHLIKTRGQQVTLRCSPKSGHDTVSWYQQALGQGPQFIFQYYEEEERQRGNFPDRFSGHQFPNYSSELNVNALLLGDSALYLCASSPGVDTEAFFGQGTRLTVV.

This CDR3 is CASSSAASSYEQYF. CDR3 DNA sequence: TGTGCCAGCAGTTCAGCGGCATCGAGCTACGAGCAGTACTTC. The chain recombines TRBV7-9 with TRBJ2-7, with TRBD2 as a possible D gene (5 bases). CDR3 length: 14 residues. The V gene lost 6 bases and the J gene lost 3 bases, with 15 bases spanning the gap. Germline V gene data show CDR1 as SEHNR and CDR2 as FQNEAQ (reference sequence).

This clonotype was counted a few times. The chain joins TRBV5-1 to TRBJ1-6; D gene uncertain. V lost 5 bases to trimming and J lost 0 bases, with 6 bases between them. This CDR3 has 14 amino acids. Per the germline V gene, CDR1 is SGHRS and CDR2 is YFSETQ. The CDR3 region is CASREPSYNSPLHF. The CDR3, as DNA: TGCGCCAGCAGAGAACCCTCCTATAATTCACCCCTCCACTTT.

This clonotype appeared a few times. V usage is TRBV20-1 and J usage is TRBJ2-1; TRBD1 is a possible D gene (6 bases). The V gene's germline CDR1 is DFQATT and CDR2 SNEGSKA (reference sequence). The CDR3 contains 13 residues. CDR3 residues: CSGARDIYNEQFF. As DNA, the CDR3 is TGCAGCGGGGCTCGGGACATCTACAATGAGCAGTTCTTC.

CDR3 amino acids: CASSLVSSGYQETQYF. The CDR3 DNA follows: TGTGCCAGCAGTTTGGTATCTAGCGGGTATCAAGAGACCCAGTACTTC. The J gene is TRBJ2-5, the V gene TRBV12-3 or TRBV12-4; 8 bases align to TRBD2. V lost 3 bases and J lost 2; bases outside the gene matches: 8. CDR3 size: 16 residues.

The CDR3 DNA follows: TGCGCCAGCAGCCTGATACGGATGGTAGTACTAGCAGATACGCAGTATTTT. This codes for CASSLIRMVVLADTQYF. This chain links TRBV5-1 with TRBJ2-3, with a possible D match to TRBD2 (5 bases). Between the trimmed V and J ends, which lost 4 bases and 4 bases, there was a span of 22 bases. CDR1 is SGHRS and CDR2 is YFSETQ in the germline V gene. The CDR3 covers 17 residues.

This clonotype was counted many times. The J gene is TRBJ1-5, the V gene TRBV12-3 or TRBV12-4, with a weak D call TRBD1 (5 bases). The ends were cut back, 1 base at V and 10 bases at J, with 8 bases in the middle. The CDR3 extends over 12 amino acids. The CDR3 protein is CASSLGRDPQHF. CDR3 DNA: TGTGCCAGCAGTTTAGGCCGGGACCCCCAGCATTTT.

This clonotype was observed a handful of times. The J gene is TRBJ2-2, the V gene TRBV19; 11 bases fit TRBD2. Germline loops: CDR1 LNHDA, CDR2 SQIVND (reference sequence). Trimming took 3 bases from V and 8 from J; bases not matched to a gene: 8. The length of the CDR3 is 16 residues. The CDR3, as DNA: TGTGCCAGTAGTATCCGACTAGCGGGAACTGGGGGGGAGCTGTTTTTT. Translated: CASSIRLAGTGGELFF.

This clonotype has only a few counts. This chain joins TRBV5-1 and TRBJ1-5, with D unresolved. Germline lookup yields CDR1 SGHRS and CDR2 YFSETQ. With 5 bases removed from V and 6 bases from J, the gap between germline ends came to 12 bases. The CDR3 runs to 13 residues. DNA for the CDR3: TGCGCCAGCAGTTCGAGGGAAGGTCAGCCCCAGCATTTT. It codes for CASSSREGQPQHF.

This clonotype was counted between two and nine times. The CDR3, as DNA: TGTGCCAGCAGTCCCCGGACAGCAATCTTGTCCTACAATGAGCAGTTCTTC. Its translation: CASSPRTAILSYNEQFF. This chain uses TRBV12-3 or TRBV12-4 with TRBJ2-1; D might be TRBD1 (6 bases). V was cut by 5 bases and J by 1 base, with 18 bases left in between. The CDR3 is 17 residues long.

This chain connects TRBV3-1 to TRBJ2-4; tentative D call: TRBD1 (5 bases). CDR1 and CDR2 from the germline V gene are LGHDT and YNNKEL (reference sequence). V lost 4 bases and J 1 base, leaving 11 bases between the germline ends. The CDR3 totals 15 residues. The CDR3 nucleotides read TGTGCCAGCAGCCCAGGGTGCTTGGCCAAAAACATTCAGTACTTC. Its translation: CASSPGCLAKNIQYF.

As to this clonotype: Because the CDR3's place on the DNA is in doubt, the DNA is left out and the CDR3 is given as listed by TCRdb. The chain carries TRBV7-2 and TRBJ1-1; TRBD1, the table's D call, lacks a check against the DNA. Looked up from germline, CDR1 is SGHTA and CDR2 is FQGNSA. The CDR3 extends over 14 residues, inclusive of both ends. The CDR3 protein is CASSFGQGSPESFF.

A few counts support this clonotype. The V gene is TRBV20-1, the J gene TRBJ1-1; D is unresolved. V lost 0 bases and J lost 4, with 9 bases in between. The CDR3 spans 13 residues. Germline V gene data show CDR1 as DFQATT and CDR2 as SNEGSKA (reference sequence). The CDR3 protein is CSARDPGITEAFF. The DNA for the CDR3 is TGCAGTGCTAGAGATCCGGGGATCACTGAAGCTTTCTTT.

The table lists this clonotype with a few counts. V and J are TRBV5-1 and TRBJ1-2; a possible D gene is TRBD1 (5 bases). The V and J ends lost 1 base and 7 bases respectively, with 11 bases between them. The CDR3 has 13 residues. Per germline, CDR1 SGHRS and CDR2 YFSETQ. The CDR3 sequence: CASSLNQGGGYTF. The DNA of the CDR3 is TGCGCCAGCAGCTTGAACCAGGGCGGTGGCTACACCTTC.

The chain recombines TRBV7-6 with TRBJ2-3, with D tentatively TRBD2 (6 bases). The germline V gene has CDR1 SGHVS and CDR2 FNYEAQ. This CDR3 has 15 residues. The ends were cut back, 3 bases at V and 1 base at J, with 11 bases in the middle. CDR3 DNA sequence: TGTGCCAGCAGCTTCACAGGCGGGGGCACAGATACGCAGTATTTT. It is translated as CASSFTGGGTDTQYF.

This clonotype has a count of ten or more. The J gene is TRBJ1-2, the V gene TRBV6-1; D gene unclear. The V gene's germline CDR1 is MNHNS and CDR2 SASEGT. The CDR3 extends over 14 amino acids. V was trimmed by 2 bases and J by 4 bases, leaving 11 bases between them. In DNA, the CDR3 is TGTGCCAGCAGTGAACAACAGCTAGGCTATGGCTACACCTTC. Its protein is CASSEQQLGYGYTF.

The gene calls are TRBV20-1 and TRBJ1-4; tentatively, D is TRBD1 (5 bases). The CDR3 runs 15 residues. V was trimmed by 3 bases and J by 5 bases, leaving 16 bases between them. Germline CDR1 DFQATT, CDR2 SNEGSKA (reference sequence). CDR3 protein: CSARDTGTVNEKLFF. CDR3 DNA: TGCAGTGCTAGGGATACCGGGACTGTGAATGAAAAACTGTTTTTT.

The chain employs TRBV18 and TRBJ2-7, with D perhaps TRBD1 (6 bases). CDR3 length equals 14 residues. Germline V CDR1 and CDR2: KGHSH, LQKENI. V lost 3 bases to trimming and J lost 1 base, with 10 bases between them. The CDR3 nucleotides read TGTGCCAGCTCACCTTTCAGGGGATCCTACGAGCAGTACTTC. Protein product: CASSPFRGSYEQYF. Using reference TRBV18 and TRBJ2-7 for the parts outside the CDR3, the full variable domain is NAGVMQNPRHLVRRRGQEARLRCSPMKGHSHVYWYRQLPEEGLKFMVYLQKENIIDESGMPKERFSAEFPKEGPSILRIQQVVRGDSAAYFCASSPFRGSYEQYFGPGTRLTVT.